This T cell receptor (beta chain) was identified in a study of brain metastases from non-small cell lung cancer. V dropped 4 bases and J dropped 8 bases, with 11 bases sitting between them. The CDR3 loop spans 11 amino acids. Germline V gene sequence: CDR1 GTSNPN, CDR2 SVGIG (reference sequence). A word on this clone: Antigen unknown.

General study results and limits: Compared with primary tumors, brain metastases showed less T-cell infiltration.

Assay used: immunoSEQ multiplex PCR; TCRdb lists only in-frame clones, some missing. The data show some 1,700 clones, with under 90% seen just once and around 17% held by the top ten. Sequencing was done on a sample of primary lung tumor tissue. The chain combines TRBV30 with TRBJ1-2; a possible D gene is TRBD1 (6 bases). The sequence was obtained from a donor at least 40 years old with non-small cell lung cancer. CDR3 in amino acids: CAWTMGAGYTF. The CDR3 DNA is TGTGCCTGGACTATGGGGGCCGGCTACACCTTC.